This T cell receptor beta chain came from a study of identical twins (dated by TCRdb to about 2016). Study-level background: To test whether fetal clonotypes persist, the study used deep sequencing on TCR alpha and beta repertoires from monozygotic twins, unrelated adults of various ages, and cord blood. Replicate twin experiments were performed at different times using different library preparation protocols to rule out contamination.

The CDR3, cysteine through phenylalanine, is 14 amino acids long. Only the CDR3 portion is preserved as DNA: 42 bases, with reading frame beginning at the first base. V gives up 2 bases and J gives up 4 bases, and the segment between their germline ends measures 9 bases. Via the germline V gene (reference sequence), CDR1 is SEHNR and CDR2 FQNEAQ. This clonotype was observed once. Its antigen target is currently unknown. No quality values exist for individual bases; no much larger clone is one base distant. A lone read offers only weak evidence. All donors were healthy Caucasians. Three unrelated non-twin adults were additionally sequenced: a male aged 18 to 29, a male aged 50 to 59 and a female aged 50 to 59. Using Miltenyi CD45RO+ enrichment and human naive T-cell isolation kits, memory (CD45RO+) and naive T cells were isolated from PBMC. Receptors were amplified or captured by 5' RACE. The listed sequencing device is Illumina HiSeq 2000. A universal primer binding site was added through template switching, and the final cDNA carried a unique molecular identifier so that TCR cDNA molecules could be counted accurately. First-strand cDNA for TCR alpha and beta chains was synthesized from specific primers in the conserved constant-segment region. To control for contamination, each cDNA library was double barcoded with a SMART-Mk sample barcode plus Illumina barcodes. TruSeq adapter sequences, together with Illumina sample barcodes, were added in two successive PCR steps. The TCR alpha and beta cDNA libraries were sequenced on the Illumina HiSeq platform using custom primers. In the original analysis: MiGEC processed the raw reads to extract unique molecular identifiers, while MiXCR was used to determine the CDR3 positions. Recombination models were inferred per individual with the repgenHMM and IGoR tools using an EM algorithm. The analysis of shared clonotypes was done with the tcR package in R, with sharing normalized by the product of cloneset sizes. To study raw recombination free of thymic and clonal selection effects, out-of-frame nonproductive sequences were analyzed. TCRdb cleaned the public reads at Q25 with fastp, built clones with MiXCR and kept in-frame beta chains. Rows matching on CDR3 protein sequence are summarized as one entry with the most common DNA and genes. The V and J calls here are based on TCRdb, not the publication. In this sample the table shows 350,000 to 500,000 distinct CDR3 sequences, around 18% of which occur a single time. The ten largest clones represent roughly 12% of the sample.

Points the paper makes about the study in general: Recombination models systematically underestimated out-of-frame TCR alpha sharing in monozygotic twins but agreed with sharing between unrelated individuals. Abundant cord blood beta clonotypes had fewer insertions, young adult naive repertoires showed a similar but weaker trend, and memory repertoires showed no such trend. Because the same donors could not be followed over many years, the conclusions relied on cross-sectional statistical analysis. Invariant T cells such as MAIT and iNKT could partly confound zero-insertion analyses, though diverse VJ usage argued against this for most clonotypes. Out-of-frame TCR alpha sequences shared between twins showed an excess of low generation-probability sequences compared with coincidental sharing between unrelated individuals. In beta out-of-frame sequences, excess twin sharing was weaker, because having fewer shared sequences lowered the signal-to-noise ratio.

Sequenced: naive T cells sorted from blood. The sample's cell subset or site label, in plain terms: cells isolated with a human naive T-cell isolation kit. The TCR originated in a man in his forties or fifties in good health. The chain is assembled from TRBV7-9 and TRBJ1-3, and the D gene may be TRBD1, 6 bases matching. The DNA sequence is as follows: TGTGCCAGCAGCTTAACAGGGTTAGGAAACACCATATATTTT. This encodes CASSLTGLGNTIYF.